This TCR beta chain was captured by sequencing in a study of beta chain features in type 1 diabetes. Study-wide results and limits: Type 1 diabetes patients had VDJ junctions that carried fewer insertions and more deletions.

Expressed TCRB transcripts were sequenced, since all the RNA that had been isolated was reverse transcribed. Assay used: immunoSEQ multiplex PCR; TCRdb lists only in-frame clones, some missing. The table lists around 300,000 clones, 11% of them singletons. This clone was recorded a few times. Antigen unknown. Sequenced sample: naive CD4+ T cells from blood. This clonotype originated in a woman in her twenties or thirties in good health.

The CDR3 reads CAISITSGQETQYF. DNA for the CDR3: TGTGCCATCAGTATAACTAGCGGGCAAGAGACCCAGTACTTC. V is TRBV10-3 and J is TRBJ2-5; 9 bases map to TRBD2. Germline loops: CDR1 ENHRY, CDR2 SYGVKD. J was trimmed by 2 bases and V by 5 bases; bases with no gene match: 3. This CDR3 is built from 14 residues.